These T cell receptor beta chains were read from a single sample in a study of CXCR3-negative and CXCR3-positive naive CD8 T cells. Each CDR3 protein gets one entry in TCRdb, which reprocessed the 5' RACE reads and gives no DNA. The specimen's table records roughly 90,000 distinct CDR3 sequences. The sample taken for sequencing was naive CXCR3- CD8+ T cells from blood. Receptor source: a human donor in good health. Some clones in this sample may be carry-over from other donors' samples. CDR3s include the opening cysteine and the closing phenylalanine or tryptophan.

CSVEDVSRGTFAKNIQYF | TRBJ2-4 | TRBV29-1 | 18
CASTSMMTGAAANYGYTF | TRBJ1-2 | TRBV19 | 18
CASRTGTGEQYF | TRBJ2-7 | TRBV28 | 12
CATSRDRGGPYEQYF | TRBJ2-7 | TRBV15 | 15
CASSSPPGLAASGGTGELFF | TRBJ2-2 | TRBV28 | 20
CASSLAHEREGYPYPAFF | TRBJ1-1 | TRBV7-9 | 18
CASSESRGFYTEAFF | TRBJ1-1 | TRBV10-2 | 15
CASSPPRGVADTQYF | TRBJ2-3 | TRBV7-9 | 15
CSGRDSGYEQYF | TRBJ2-7 | TRBV29-1 | 12
CASSSFGQGADEQYF | TRBJ2-7 | TRBV5-1 | 15
CASSYYTGENNEQFF | TRBJ2-1 | TRBV6-2/TRBV6-3 | 15
CASSPTGTLEQYF | TRBJ2-7 | TRBV28 | 13
CASSKASRTGELDYGYTF | TRBJ1-2 | TRBV21-1 | 18
CASRAEDSTSSYEQYF | TRBJ2-7 | TRBV28 | 16
CASSFLGAGSQEVFF | TRBJ2-1 | TRBV28 | 15
CASSEGNRDFRTEAFF | TRBJ1-1 | TRBV10-1 | 16
CAGSDRGNTEAFF | TRBJ1-1 | TRBV6-6 | 13
CASSPREEQETQYF | TRBJ2-5 | TRBV7-9 | 14
CASSVGDRGETQYF | TRBJ2-5 | TRBV9 | 14
CASSLYIDTDTQYF | TRBJ2-3 | TRBV28 | 14
CASSQGVYEQYF | TRBJ2-7 | TRBV4-2 | 12
CSASQGISNEQYF | TRBJ2-7 | TRBV29-1 | 13
CASSPSTEAFF | TRBJ1-1 | TRBV18 | 11
CASSSLAGALEVTYNEQFF | TRBJ2-1 | TRBV7-9 | 19
CASSPGTGGFNEQFF | TRBJ2-1 | TRBV28 | 15
CASRRGFYEQYF | TRBJ2-7 | TRBV28 | 12
CASSQEGRTGSNTEAFF | TRBJ1-1 | TRBV3-1 | 17
CASSLDGPSYEQYF | TRBJ2-7 | TRBV7-9 | 14